A single sample is the source of the 10 T cell receptor beta chains below, sequenced in a study of cytomegalovirus exposure and HLA in healthy donors. With 60 Vbeta and 13 Jbeta primers, the PCR was carried out. Only in-frame clones appear in the TCRdb table, and some are missing; sequencing was by immunoSEQ multiplex PCR. The data contain around 150,000 clones, more than 70% of them singletons. What was sequenced was PBMCs. Every receptor here comes from a woman aged 45-59 years in good health and CMV-seronegative.

This clone appeared a few times. J is TRBJ1-1 and V is TRBV19; D is uncertain. V lost 7 bases and J lost 1, with 13 bases in between. Germline V lookup: CDR1 LNHDA, CDR2 SQIVND (reference sequence). The CDR3 spans 14 residues. The CDR3 nucleotides read TGTGCCAGTAAGGACTCTGGAGGGAACACTGAAGCTTTCTTT. Protein sequence: CASKDSGGNTEAFF.

With respect to this clone: The sample holds other DNA sequences that translate to the same CDR3. This chain joins TRBV28 and TRBJ1-2; 12 positions agree with TRBD1. Germline CDR1 MDHEN, CDR2 SYDVKM. The CDR3 length is 15 residues. The ends lost 2 bases at V and 4 bases at J; junction bases unmatched: 2. CDR3 amino acids: CASSLPGQGAYGYTF. The CDR3 bases are TGTGCCAGCAGTTTACCGGGACAGGGGGCCTATGGCTACACCTTC.

This chain links TRBV5-1 with TRBJ2-3; tentatively, D is TRBD1 (6 bases). Between the trimmed V and J ends, which lost 2 bases and 2 bases, there was a span of 12 bases. Germline CDR1 is SGHRS and CDR2 is YFSETQ. This CDR3 contains 15 residues. CDR3 residues: CASSLTGSPTDTQYF. As DNA, the CDR3 is TGCGCCAGCAGCTTAACAGGGAGTCCCACAGATACGCAGTATTTT.

The table lists this clone with a count of one. The CDR3 nucleotides read TGCGCCAGTACCCGGGAGGCCCATGACAATGAGCAGTTCTTC. Its translation: CASTREAHDNEQFF. V is TRBV5-1 and J is TRBJ2-1, with 7 positions matching TRBD2. Germline V gives CDR1 SGHRS, CDR2 YFSETQ. Trimming cost V 8 bases and J 5 bases; bases outside gene matches: 10. The CDR3 spans 14 residues.

V gene TRBV30 combines with J gene TRBJ1-4; TRBD1 might be the D (5 bases). This CDR3 comprises 16 residues. CDR1 is GTSNPN, CDR2 SVGIG, per germline (reference sequence). Trimming took 6 bases from V and 6 from J, leaving 23 bases between them. The CDR3 DNA reads as TGTGCCTGTGTAGAACGTCGGCTCAGGGAAGATGAAAAACTGTTTTTT. It yields the protein CACVERRLREDEKLFF.

This sequence joins TRBV5-1 and TRBJ2-7, with TRBD2 identical over 10 bases. The germline gives CDR1 SGHRS, CDR2 YFSETQ. The V gene end was trimmed by 0 bases and the J gene end by 6 bases; junction bases not matched to a gene: 3. The length of the CDR3 is 14 residues. This chain's CDR3 is CASSLELAGTEQYF. The CDR3, as DNA: TGCGCCAGCAGCTTGGAACTAGCGGGGACCGAGCAGTACTTC.

The chain joins TRBV6-1 to TRBJ1-4, with D perhaps matching TRBD1 (6 bases). This CDR3 has 15 residues. V gave up 6 bases and J gave up 5 bases, with 16 bases separating them. Looked up from germline, CDR1 is MNHNS and CDR2 is SASEGT. The CDR3 sequence is CASRDITGTNEKLFF. DNA for the CDR3: TGTGCCAGCAGGGATATAACAGGGACCAATGAAAAACTGTTTTTT.

The V and J genes are TRBV27 and TRBJ1-2, with TRBD1 as a possible D gene (5 bases). The CDR3 runs to 14 residues. CDR1 MNHEY and CDR2 SMNVEV come from the germline V gene (reference sequence). The V and J ends lost 5 bases and 4 bases respectively, with 14 bases between them. CDR3 nucleotide sequence: TGTGCCAGCAGTCCGGCCCGGGGGGGCTATGGCTACACCTTC. It specifies CASSPARGGYGYTF.

V is TRBV6-1 and J is TRBJ2-5; 8 bases line up with TRBD1. The CDR3 is 15 amino acids. The V segment lost 2 bases and the J segment 3 bases; nucleotides outside the gene matches: 5. CDR1 MNHNS and CDR2 SASEGT come from the germline V gene. The chain's CDR3 is CASSELGQGEETQYF. For the CDR3, the DNA is TGTGCCAGCAGTGAACTAGGACAGGGAGAAGAGACCCAGTACTTC.

The CDR3 sequence is CASSPTSGGRNEQFF. The CDR3 bases are TGTGCCAGCTCACCGACTAGCGGGGGGAGAAATGAGCAGTTCTTC. The chain has TRBV18 and TRBJ2-1, with TRBD2 matching 13 bases. The V segment lost 3 bases and the J segment 7 bases; nucleotides outside the gene matches: 3. Germline V gene lookup returns CDR1 KGHSH and CDR2 LQKENI. There are 15 residues in the CDR3.